The 10 T cell receptor beta chains below come from one sample, sequenced in a study of T cell responses to AZD1222 COVID-19 vaccine. TCRdb's table, derived via immunoSEQ multiplex PCR, lists solely in-frame clones and lacks some. Counted here are 85,000 to 110,000 clones, roughly 87% occurring once; the ten biggest clones make up roughly 5%. The input for sequencing was peripheral blood, taken on day 0 of AZD1222 vaccination. Receptors were obtained from an adult in good health.

V gene TRBV9 combines with J gene TRBJ1-1, with 10 bases fitting TRBD1. Germline V gene lookup returns CDR1 SGDLS and CDR2 YYNGEE. The trim removed 3 bases at V and 5 bases at J, leaving 7 bases unmatched. The CDR3 loop spans 15 amino acids. CDR3 DNA: TGTGCCAGCAGCGGAGGGGACAGGGGATATACTGAAGCTTTCTTT. Protein product: CASSGGDRGYTEAFF.

The chain combines TRBV6-1 with TRBJ1-2, with D hard to call. V was pared by 0 bases and J by 8 bases, with 10 bases between. This CDR3 has 13 amino acids. The germline V gene encodes CDR1 MNHNS and CDR2 SASEGT. Here the CDR3 DNA reads TGTGCCAGCAGTGAAGCGAGGAATGGCGGCTACACCTTC. Its translation: CASSEARNGGYTF.

The rearrangement uses TRBV27 and TRBJ2-3; D remains unclear. The CDR3 is 13 amino acids. V was shortened by 5 bases and J by 4 bases, with 10 bases between the two germline ends. Germline V gene data show CDR1 as MNHEY and CDR2 as SMNVEV (reference sequence). CDR3 nucleotide sequence: TGTGCCAGCAGTCCGGTTCGTGCAGATACGCAGTATTTT. Translating it yields CASSPVRADTQYF.

This chain links TRBV10-3 with TRBJ1-1; 7 positions match TRBD1. Germline CDR1 reads ENHRY; CDR2 reads SYGVKD. This CDR3 is 14 amino acids long. Unmatched junction bases numbered 5, after V lost 6 bases and J lost 1 base. The CDR3 DNA reads as TGTGCCATCAGCACCGGGACAGCGAACACTGAAGCTTTCTTT. Translating gives CAISTGTANTEAFF.

This clone is a singleton in its sample. This sequence joins TRBV19 and TRBJ2-7; a possible D gene is TRBD1 (5 bases). The CDR3 contains 13 residues. Germline V gene sequence: CDR1 LNHDA, CDR2 SQIVND (reference sequence). V lost 3 bases and J 3 bases, leaving 9 bases between the germline ends. CDR3 protein: CASSMGPNYEQYF. In DNA, the CDR3 is TGTGCCAGTAGTATGGGGCCAAACTACGAGCAGTACTTC.

The chain combines TRBV30 with TRBJ2-2; 8 nucleotides match TRBD1. J lost 3 bases, V lost 1 base, and 1 base had no gene match. Germline V gene data show CDR1 as GTSNPN and CDR2 as SVGIG (reference sequence). The CDR3 runs 14 residues. CDR3 amino acids: CAWSGGQDTGELFF. CDR3 coding DNA: TGTGCCTGGAGTGGGGGACAGGACACCGGGGAGCTGTTTTTT.

The rearrangement links TRBV2 to TRBJ2-7; TRBD2 agrees at 7 bases. Trimming cost V 4 bases and J 0 bases; bases outside gene matches: 3. The V gene's germline CDR1 is SNHLY and CDR2 FYNNEI. This CDR3 region has 14 residues. As DNA, the CDR3 is TGTGCCAGCAGTGTTTGGGGGGGCTCCTACGAGCAGTACTTC. Residues: CASSVWGGSYEQYF.

V gene TRBV5-4 combines with J gene TRBJ1-3, with D possibly TRBD1 on 5 matching bases. Trimming pared 4 bases from V and 4 bases from J, leaving 15 bases between. Germline CDR1 is SGHNT and CDR2 is YYREEE (reference sequence). CDR3 size: 15 residues. The CDR3 sequence: CASSRTGLEGNTIYF. CDR3 nucleotide sequence: TGTGCCAGCAGCCGCACGGGACTGGAAGGAAACACCATATATTTT.

The rearrangement joins TRBV10-1 to TRBJ2-3; D is unresolved. CDR1 WNHNN and CDR2 SYGVQD come from the germline V gene (reference sequence). The CDR3 loop spans 15 amino acids. V lost 0 bases and J lost 2, with 9 bases in between. CDR3 DNA sequence: TGCGCCAGCAGTGAGTCAGTCACAGCCACAGATACGCAGTATTTT. It is translated as CASSESVTATDTQYF.

This rearrangement joins TRBV30 to TRBJ2-6, with D possibly TRBD2 on 6 matching bases. The V gene lost 7 bases and the J gene lost 0 bases, with 13 bases spanning the gap. The length of the CDR3 is 15 residues. CDR1 and CDR2 from the germline V gene are GTSNPN and SVGIG (reference sequence). CDR3 residues: CASGGALSGANVLTF. The CDR3 nucleotides read TGTGCCTCTGGAGGGGCTCTCTCTGGGGCCAACGTCCTGACTTTC.